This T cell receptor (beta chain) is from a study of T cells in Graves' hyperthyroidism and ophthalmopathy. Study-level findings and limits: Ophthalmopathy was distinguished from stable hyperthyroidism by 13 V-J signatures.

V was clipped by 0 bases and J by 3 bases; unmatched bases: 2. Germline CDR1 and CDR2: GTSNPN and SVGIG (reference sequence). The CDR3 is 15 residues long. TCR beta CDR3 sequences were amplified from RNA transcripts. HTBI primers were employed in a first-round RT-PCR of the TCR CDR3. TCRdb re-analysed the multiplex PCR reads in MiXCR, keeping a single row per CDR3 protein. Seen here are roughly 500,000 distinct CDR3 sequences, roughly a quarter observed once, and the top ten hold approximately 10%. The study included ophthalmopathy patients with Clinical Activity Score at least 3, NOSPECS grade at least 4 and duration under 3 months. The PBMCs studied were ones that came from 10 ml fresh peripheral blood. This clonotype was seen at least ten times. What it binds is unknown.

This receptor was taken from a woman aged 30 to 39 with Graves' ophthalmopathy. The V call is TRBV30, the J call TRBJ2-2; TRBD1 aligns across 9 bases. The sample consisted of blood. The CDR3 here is CAWSVWTGDTGELFF. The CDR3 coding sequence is TGTGCCTGGAGTGTATGGACAGGGGACACCGGGGAGCTGTTTTTT.